The rows below give T cell receptor beta chains drawn from one sample of a study of molecular identifiers for immune sequencing clone quantification. TCRdb redid the calling of the PCR reads with MiXCR, one entry per CDR3 protein. This table holds some 13,000 distinct CDR3 sequences, about 16% found once. What was sequenced was naive CD8+ T cells from blood, with Jurkat cell RNA spiked in. Receptors were obtained from a human donor in good health. Some libraries in this study had Jurkat cell RNA spiked in. Each CDR3 is given with its conserved first and last residue. A D gene is named only where the DNA matches it firmly. Some rows have no size entry. The others give once, few or many, or a class for an expanded clone.

j_gene: TRBJ2-3
abundance: medium-sized
v_gene: TRBV7-6
d_gene: .
CDR3aa: CASSLAGGQDTQYF
CDR3nt: TGTGCCAGCAGCTTAGCGGGAGGACAGGATACGCAGTATTTT

j_gene: TRBJ2-2
abundance: .
v_gene: TRBV20-1
d_gene: TRBD2
CDR3aa: CSARSSGGLTGELFF
CDR3nt: TGCAGTGCTAGATCTAGCGGAGGTCTCACCGGGGAGCTGTTTTTT

j_gene: TRBJ1-4
abundance: many
v_gene: TRBV15
d_gene: .
CDR3aa: CATEGTANEKLFF
CDR3nt: TGTGCCACCGAGGGGACGGCTAATGAAAAACTGTTTTTT

j_gene: TRBJ2-2
abundance: many
v_gene: TRBV27
d_gene: .
CDR3aa: CASSFVGNPGELFF
CDR3nt: TGTGCCAGCAGTTTCGTAGGGAACCCCGGGGAGCTGTTTTTT

j_gene: TRBJ2-7
abundance: many
v_gene: TRBV19
d_gene: .
CDR3aa: CASSIAGTTYEQYF
CDR3nt: TGTGCCAGTAGTATAGCCGGGACAACTTACGAGCAGTACTTC

j_gene: TRBJ1-1
abundance: .
v_gene: TRBV5-4
d_gene: TRBD1
CDR3aa: CASSLSQGGPFNEAFF
CDR3nt: TGTGCCAGCAGCTTGTCACAGGGGGGGCCATTTAATGAAGCTTTCTTT

j_gene: TRBJ2-5
abundance: many
v_gene: TRBV6-6
d_gene: .
CDR3aa: CALGTRKFETQETQYF
CDR3nt: TGTGCCCTCGGCACCAGAAAGTTCGAGACCCAAGAGACCCAGTACTTC

j_gene: TRBJ2-7
abundance: few
v_gene: TRBV6-6
d_gene: .
CDR3aa: CASCQYATGWSSYEQYF
CDR3nt: TGTGCCAGCTGCCAGTACGCGACAGGATGGAGCTCCTACGAGCAGTACTTC

j_gene: TRBJ2-3
abundance: many
v_gene: TRBV6-2/TRBV6-3
d_gene: TRBD2
CDR3aa: CASSLAGSTDTQYF
CDR3nt: TGTGCCAGCAGCTTAGCGGGGAGCACAGATACGCAGTATTTT

j_gene: TRBJ2-2
abundance: medium-sized
v_gene: TRBV7-2
d_gene: .
CDR3aa: CASSLSGTPTWRELFF
CDR3nt: TGTGCCAGCAGCTTATCCGGGACCCCTACCTGGAGGGAGCTGTTTTTT

j_gene: TRBJ2-5
abundance: many
v_gene: TRBV20-1
d_gene: TRBD2
CDR3aa: CSARTYAGGQETQYF
CDR3nt: TGCAGTGCCCGGACGTATGCGGGAGGCCAAGAGACCCAGTACTTC

j_gene: TRBJ2-2
abundance: many
v_gene: TRBV27
d_gene: TRBD1
CDR3aa: CASSFGTGVTGELFF
CDR3nt: TGTGCCAGCAGTTTTGGGACAGGGGTAACCGGGGAGCTGTTTTTT

j_gene: TRBJ2-7
abundance: many
v_gene: TRBV21-1
d_gene: .
CDR3aa: CARGGIGSYEQYF
CDR3nt: TGTGCTCGTGGCGGGATAGGGTCCTACGAGCAGTACTTC

j_gene: TRBJ2-1
abundance: medium-sized
v_gene: TRBV23-1
d_gene: TRBD2
CDR3aa: CASSQSLAGEQFF
CDR3nt: TGCGCCAGCAGTCAATCACTAGCGGGGGAGCAGTTCTTC

j_gene: TRBJ2-7
abundance: medium-sized
v_gene: TRBV4-1
d_gene: .
CDR3aa: CASSQGSNAYEQYF
CDR3nt: TGCGCCAGCAGCCAAGGAAGTAATGCCTACGAGCAGTACTTC

j_gene: TRBJ2-3
abundance: medium-sized
v_gene: TRBV2
d_gene: .
CDR3aa: CASSAPLGRATDTQYF
CDR3nt: TGTGCCAGCAGTGCCCCCCTGGGCAGGGCTACAGATACGCAGTATTTT

j_gene: TRBJ1-5
abundance: many
v_gene: TRBV6-4
d_gene: .
CDR3aa: CASSDGTLGPQHF
CDR3nt: TGTGCCAGCAGTGACGGCACCCTGGGGCCCCAGCATTTT

j_gene: TRBJ1-5
abundance: few
v_gene: TRBV19
d_gene: .
CDR3aa: CASSIGNQPQHF
CDR3nt: TGTGCCAGTAGTATTGGCAATCAGCCCCAGCATTTT